This T cell receptor beta chain is drawn from a study of PD-1 blockade in classical Hodgkin lymphoma. On this clone: The antigen is undetermined.

Relapse after autologous stem cell transplantation occurred in every patient, and brentuximab vedotin exposure varied. Study-wide findings and caveats: Anyone who began nivolumab under 1 year after ASCT was excluded. Significantly greater TCR diversity emerged by C4D1 in CD4+ cells but not CD8+ cells. Complete responders' baseline diversity resembled that of newly diagnosed patients.

TCRdb's table, derived via immunoSEQ multiplex PCR, lists solely in-frame clones and lacks some. The profile shows approximately 12,000 clones, 70% to 85% of them singletons. Germline V lookup: CDR1 SNHLY, CDR2 FYNNEI. The CDR3 runs to 14 residues. The V end was cut by 5 bases, the J end by 3 bases, with 14 bases between. The sequence was collected from a human donor with classical Hodgkin lymphoma. Sample: peripheral blood mononuclear cells (PBMCs), taken at baseline. This sequence joins TRBV2 and TRBJ2-7; a weak D match, TRBD1 (6 bases). DNA of the CDR3: TGTGCCAGCAGTCGGGACACATCTATCTACGAGCAGTACTTC. It specifies CASSRDTSIYEQYF.